This is a list of T cell receptor beta chains from one sample in a study of T cells after yellow fever vaccination. In TCRdb, the 5' RACE reads were re-called with MiXCR into one record per CDR3 protein. The sample lists 200,000 to 300,000 distinct CDR3 sequences, approximately 6.7% occurring once. The specimen comprised CD4+ T cells sorted from PBMCs, sampled on the day of the yellow fever booster vaccination. The receptor set was obtained from a man younger than 45 who received the YFV17D yellow fever vaccine. CDR3s include the opening cysteine and the closing phenylalanine or tryptophan. A D gene is named only where the DNA matches it firmly. A clone size is listed for some rows: how often the clone was seen (once, few, many), or a class if it is expanded.

CDR3nt: TGTGCCAGCAGTGATATGAGCGGGCCTGACACCGGGGAGCTGTTTTTT; CDR3aa: CASSDMSGPDTGELFF; j_gene: TRBJ2-2; d_gene: NA; v_gene: TRBV25-1; abundance: few
CDR3nt: TGTGCCAGCAGCCAAGATCGACACAATGAGCAGTTCTTC; CDR3aa: CASSQDRHNEQFF; j_gene: TRBJ2-1; d_gene: NA; v_gene: TRBV3-1; abundance: many
CDR3nt: TGTACCAGCAGTAAAACGGACAGGGGTAACACAGATACGCAGTATTTT; CDR3aa: CTSSKTDRGNTDTQYF; j_gene: TRBJ2-3; d_gene: TRBD1; v_gene: TRBV27; abundance: NA
CDR3nt: TGTGCCAGCAGGAGATTAGCGGGACCCGAGCAGTTCTTC; CDR3aa: CASRRLAGPEQFF; j_gene: TRBJ2-1; d_gene: TRBD2; v_gene: TRBV12-3/TRBV12-4; abundance: few
CDR3nt: TGCAGTGCTAGACTACGGAGCTCTGGAAACACCATATATTTT; CDR3aa: CSARLRSSGNTIYF; j_gene: TRBJ1-3; d_gene: NA; v_gene: TRBV20-1; abundance: NA
CDR3nt: TGCAGCGTTGCAGGGGGGACAGACCATAATGAAAAACTGTTTTTT; CDR3aa: CSVAGGTDHNEKLFF; j_gene: TRBJ1-4; d_gene: TRBD1; v_gene: TRBV29-1; abundance: many
CDR3nt: TGTGCCAGCAGCCCCACCCTACTAAGCGGGAGGCAGGACGAGCAGTACTTC; CDR3aa: CASSPTLLSGRQDEQYF; j_gene: TRBJ2-7; d_gene: TRBD2; v_gene: TRBV3-1; abundance: few
CDR3nt: TGTGCCAGCACCCCCCGACTGGTGAAAGAGACCCAGTACTTC; CDR3aa: CASTPRLVKETQYF; j_gene: TRBJ2-5; d_gene: NA; v_gene: TRBV6-2/TRBV6-3; abundance: many
CDR3nt: TGCGCCAGCAGCGTTGGACAGGGGGCGGTGGAGACCCAGTACTTC; CDR3aa: CASSVGQGAVETQYF; j_gene: TRBJ2-5; d_gene: TRBD1; v_gene: TRBV5-1; abundance: NA
CDR3nt: TGTGCCAGCAGTTACACTTCCGGGAGTTTTGCGAGCTACGAGCAGTACTTC; CDR3aa: CASSYTSGSFASYEQYF; j_gene: TRBJ2-7; d_gene: NA; v_gene: TRBV6-5; abundance: few
CDR3nt: TGTGCCTTTAGCGGATACAATGAGCAGTTCTTC; CDR3aa: CAFSGYNEQFF; j_gene: TRBJ2-1; d_gene: NA; v_gene: TRBV30; abundance: many
CDR3nt: TGTGCCAGCAGCCCCCGGACAGGGAATGGCTACACCTTC; CDR3aa: CASSPRTGNGYTF; j_gene: TRBJ1-2; d_gene: TRBD1; v_gene: TRBV7-2; abundance: many
CDR3nt: TGTGCCAGCAGTTTATTGGGAAACACGAGGGTTCGAGGCTACACCTTC; CDR3aa: CASSLLGNTRVRGYTF; j_gene: TRBJ1-2; d_gene: NA; v_gene: TRBV12-3/TRBV12-4; abundance: many
CDR3nt: TGTGCCATCAGAGGCGGAACAGATTACAATGAGCAGTTCTTC; CDR3aa: CAIRGGTDYNEQFF; j_gene: TRBJ2-1; d_gene: NA; v_gene: TRBV10-3; abundance: few
CDR3nt: TGCAGTGCTAGAGATTATTCTAGCGGGAGTTCCTACGAGCAGTACTTC; CDR3aa: CSARDYSSGSSYEQYF; j_gene: TRBJ2-7; d_gene: TRBD2; v_gene: TRBV20-1; abundance: many
CDR3nt: TGTGCCAGCAGTTTATCCTCGGTCTCTGGGGCCAACGTCCTGACTTTC; CDR3aa: CASSLSSVSGANVLTF; j_gene: TRBJ2-6; d_gene: NA; v_gene: TRBV12-3/TRBV12-4; abundance: NA
CDR3nt: TGCGCCAGCAGCCCGTGGGCGGGAGCGGTAGCAGATACGCAGTATTTT; CDR3aa: CASSPWAGAVADTQYF; j_gene: TRBJ2-3; d_gene: TRBD2; v_gene: TRBV5-1; abundance: many
CDR3nt: TGCAGTGCTGTCAACGGGTTCGGTTCCTACGAGCAGTACTTC; CDR3aa: CSAVNGFGSYEQYF; j_gene: TRBJ2-7; d_gene: NA; v_gene: TRBV20-1; abundance: NA
CDR3nt: TGTGCCAGCAGTTTATCGTATGGCGGAAACACCATATATTTT; CDR3aa: CASSLSYGGNTIYF; j_gene: TRBJ1-3; d_gene: NA; v_gene: TRBV27; abundance: NA
CDR3nt: TGTGCCAGCAGAGAGACAGGGGTCCGGGGCTACACCTTC; CDR3aa: CASRETGVRGYTF; j_gene: TRBJ1-2; d_gene: TRBD1; v_gene: TRBV12-3/TRBV12-4; abundance: NA
CDR3nt: TGTGCCATCAGACTAGCGGAGGACAATGAGCAGTTCTTC; CDR3aa: CAIRLAEDNEQFF; j_gene: TRBJ2-1; d_gene: TRBD2; v_gene: TRBV10-3; abundance: many
CDR3nt: TGTGCCAGCAGTGTGACTGGGACCGGGGAGCTGTTTTTT; CDR3aa: CASSVTGTGELFF; j_gene: TRBJ2-2; d_gene: NA; v_gene: TRBV6-2/TRBV6-3; abundance: many
CDR3nt: TGTGCGACATACAGGGGAGATGGCTACACCTTC; CDR3aa: CATYRGDGYTF; j_gene: TRBJ1-2; d_gene: TRBD1; v_gene: TRBV28; abundance: NA
CDR3nt: TGTGCCAGCAGTCCTAGACAGGGGGCTTGGGAGACCCAGTACTTC; CDR3aa: CASSPRQGAWETQYF; j_gene: TRBJ2-5; d_gene: TRBD1; v_gene: TRBV12-3/TRBV12-4; abundance: many
CDR3nt: TGTGCCAGCAGCTTAGCCCCGACAGGTCGGCAAGAGACCCAGTACTTC; CDR3aa: CASSLAPTGRQETQYF; j_gene: TRBJ2-5; d_gene: NA; v_gene: TRBV11-2; abundance: NA
CDR3nt: TGTGCCAGCAGCGTGACCCCGGGCACAGATACGCAGTATTTT; CDR3aa: CASSVTPGTDTQYF; j_gene: TRBJ2-3; d_gene: NA; v_gene: TRBV5-4; abundance: few
CDR3nt: TGCGCCAGCAGCAAAAGCGGGGGGGGGTTTGACGGGGAGCTGTTTTTT; CDR3aa: CASSKSGGGFDGELFF; j_gene: TRBJ2-2; d_gene: TRBD2; v_gene: TRBV4-3; abundance: many
CDR3nt: TGTGCCAGCAGCCCGCTAGCGAGAAGCTCCTACGAGCAGTACTTC; CDR3aa: CASSPLARSSYEQYF; j_gene: TRBJ2-7; d_gene: NA; v_gene: TRBV7-8; abundance: few
CDR3nt: TGTGCCAGCAGCCTATATGGGACCCAGTACTTC; CDR3aa: CASSLYGTQYF; j_gene: TRBJ2-5; d_gene: NA; v_gene: TRBV11-2; abundance: few
CDR3nt: TGTGCCAGCAGTCCCCTTAGCGGCACATACAATGAGCAGTTCTTC; CDR3aa: CASSPLSGTYNEQFF; j_gene: TRBJ2-1; d_gene: NA; v_gene: TRBV6-5; abundance: NA
CDR3nt: TGCGCCAGCAGCTTGAGTCCTAGCGAGAACACCGGGGAGCTGTTTTTT; CDR3aa: CASSLSPSENTGELFF; j_gene: TRBJ2-2; d_gene: NA; v_gene: TRBV5-1; abundance: many
CDR3nt: TGTGCCAGCAGCTTGGTGGATCGCACAGATACGCAGTATTTT; CDR3aa: CASSLVDRTDTQYF; j_gene: TRBJ2-3; d_gene: NA; v_gene: TRBV5-6; abundance: NA
CDR3nt: TGCAGCGTCCACCCCTCGGGGGGCGGACAGTTCTTC; CDR3aa: CSVHPSGGGQFF; j_gene: TRBJ2-1; d_gene: NA; v_gene: TRBV29-1; abundance: few
CDR3nt: TGCGCCAGCAGCACCCCTCCCGCCAACAATGAGCAGTTCTTC; CDR3aa: CASSTPPANNEQFF; j_gene: TRBJ2-1; d_gene: NA; v_gene: TRBV5-1; abundance: few
CDR3nt: TGTGCCAGCAGCCAAGATCAAGACTTATACGAGCAGTACTTC; CDR3aa: CASSQDQDLYEQYF; j_gene: TRBJ2-7; d_gene: NA; v_gene: TRBV4-2; abundance: NA
CDR3nt: TGTGCCAGCAGCTCCAGCCCTAGCGGGAGTCTATCCTACAATGAGCAGTTCTTC; CDR3aa: CASSSSPSGSLSYNEQFF; j_gene: TRBJ2-1; d_gene: TRBD2; v_gene: TRBV11-2; abundance: NA
CDR3nt: TGCAGTGCGGTCCTTAGCACAGATACGCAGTATTTT; CDR3aa: CSAVLSTDTQYF; j_gene: TRBJ2-3; d_gene: NA; v_gene: TRBV20-1; abundance: many
CDR3nt: TGTGCCAGCAGTTACGAGGGGGCTGGGGCCAACGTCCTGACTTTC; CDR3aa: CASSYEGAGANVLTF; j_gene: TRBJ2-6; d_gene: NA; v_gene: TRBV6-2/TRBV6-3; abundance: NA
CDR3nt: TGTGCCAGCAGTTTTGGCAGGGGGCAAAGAAGCAATCAGCCCCAGCATTTT; CDR3aa: CASSFGRGQRSNQPQHF; j_gene: TRBJ1-5; d_gene: TRBD1; v_gene: TRBV12-3/TRBV12-4; abundance: NA
CDR3nt: TGTGCCAGCAGCACCAGACGGGAATATGGCTACACCTTC; CDR3aa: CASSTRREYGYTF; j_gene: TRBJ1-2; d_gene: NA; v_gene: TRBV13; abundance: few
CDR3nt: TGTGCCAGCTCACCATCCGGGACAGCGCTAAACAATGAGCAGTTCTTC; CDR3aa: CASSPSGTALNNEQFF; j_gene: TRBJ2-1; d_gene: TRBD1; v_gene: TRBV18; abundance: few